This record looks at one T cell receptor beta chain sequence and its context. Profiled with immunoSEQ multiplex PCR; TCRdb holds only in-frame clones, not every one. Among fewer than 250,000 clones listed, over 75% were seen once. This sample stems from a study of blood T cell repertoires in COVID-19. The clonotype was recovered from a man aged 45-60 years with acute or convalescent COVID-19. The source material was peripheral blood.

CDR3: CASSLGSATYNEQFF. The CDR3 DNA sequence: TGCGCCAGCAGCTTGGGAAGCGCAACCTACAATGAGCAGTTCTTC. This chain uses TRBV5-1 with TRBJ2-1; D is uncertain. The CDR3 totals 15 residues. CDR1 is SGHRS, CDR2 YFSETQ, per germline. With 0 bases removed from V and 2 bases from J, the gap between germline ends came to 9 bases.